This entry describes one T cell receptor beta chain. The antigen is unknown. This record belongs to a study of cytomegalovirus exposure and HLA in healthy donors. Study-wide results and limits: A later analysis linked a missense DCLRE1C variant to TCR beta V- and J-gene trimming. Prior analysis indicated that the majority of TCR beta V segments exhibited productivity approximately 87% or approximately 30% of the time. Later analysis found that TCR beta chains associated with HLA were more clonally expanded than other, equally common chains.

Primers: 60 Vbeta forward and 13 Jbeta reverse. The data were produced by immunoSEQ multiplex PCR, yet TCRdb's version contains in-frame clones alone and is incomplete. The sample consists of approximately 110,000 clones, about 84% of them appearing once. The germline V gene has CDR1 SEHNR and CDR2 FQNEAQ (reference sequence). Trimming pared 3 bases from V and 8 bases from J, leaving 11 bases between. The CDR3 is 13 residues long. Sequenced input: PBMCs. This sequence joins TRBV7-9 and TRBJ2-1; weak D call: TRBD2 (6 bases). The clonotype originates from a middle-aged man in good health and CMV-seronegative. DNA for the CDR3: TGTGCCAGCAGCTTGCGGGGAACAGATGAGCAGTTCTTC. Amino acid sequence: CASSLRGTDEQFF. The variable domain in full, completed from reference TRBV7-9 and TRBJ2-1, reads DTGVSQNPRHKITKRGQNVTFRCDPISEHNRLYWYRQTLGQGPEFLTYFQNEAQLEKSRLLSDRFSAERPKGSFSTLEIQRTEQGDSAMYLCASSLRGTDEQFFGPGTRLTVL.